The T cell receptor (beta chain) described here comes from a study of cytotoxic CD8 clonotypes in ibrutinib-treated CLL. The V gene lost 2 bases and the J gene lost 0 bases, with 12 bases spanning the gap. Germline CDR1 is MGHDK and CDR2 is SYGVNS. This CDR3 has 16 residues. TCRdb's copy holds only in-frame clones and misses some; the assay was immunoSEQ multiplex PCR. The sample records tens of thousands of clones, roughly 50% being singletons. The sequencing used PBMCs, collected after 24 months of ibrutinib treatment. The J gene is TRBJ2-3, the V gene TRBV25-1, with D possibly being TRBD2 (5 bases). The sequence was collected from a human donor with chronic lymphocytic leukemia. CDR3 nucleotides: TGTGCCAGCAGTGAACGAGGGTCTTCTAGCACAGATACGCAGTATTTT. This gives the protein CASSERGSSSTDTQYF.